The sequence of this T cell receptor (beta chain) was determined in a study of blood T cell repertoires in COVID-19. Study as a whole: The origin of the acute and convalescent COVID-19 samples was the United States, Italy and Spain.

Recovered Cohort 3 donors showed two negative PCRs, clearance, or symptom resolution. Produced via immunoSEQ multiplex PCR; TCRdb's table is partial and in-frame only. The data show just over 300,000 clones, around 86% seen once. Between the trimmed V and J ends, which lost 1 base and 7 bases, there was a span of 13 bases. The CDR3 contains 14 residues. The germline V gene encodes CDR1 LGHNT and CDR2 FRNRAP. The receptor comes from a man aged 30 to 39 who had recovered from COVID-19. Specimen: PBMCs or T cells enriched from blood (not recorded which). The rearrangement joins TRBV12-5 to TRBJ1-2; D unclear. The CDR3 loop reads CASGLAGLGSGYTF. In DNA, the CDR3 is TGTGCTAGTGGTTTGGCTGGACTTGGAAGTGGCTACACCTTC.